This T cell receptor (beta chain) was sequenced during a study of CD8 T cells in ankylosing spondylitis. Study-wide results and limits: Disease-linked clones were CD8+ and relatively rare in peripheral blood. What appeared characteristic of ankylosing spondylitis blood was a TCR beta motif of several highly homologous variants. The clones that were linked to disease were reported to be significantly enriched in matched synovial fluid samples from ankylosing spondylitis patients.

This clonotype has a count of ten or more. Its antigen is undetermined. TCRdb reanalysed the 5' RACE reads using MiXCR and keeps one entry per CDR3 protein. This table has about 240,000 distinct CDR3 sequences, roughly 10% appearing once. This CDR3 region has 15 residues. The V end lost 4 bases, the J end lost 2 bases, and 18 bases lay between the germline ends. Germline CDR1 DFQATT, CDR2 SNEGSKA (reference sequence). Sequencing was done on a sample of blood, either unsorted or a sorted T cell fraction (not recorded which). V gene TRBV20-1 combines with J gene TRBJ2-7; TRBD1 is a possible D gene (6 bases). This clonotype was obtained from a male donor with ankylosing spondylitis or in good health (not recorded which). The CDR3 DNA sequence: TGCAGTGCTACTGGGGGCCGTTTGAGAACCTACGAGCAGTACTTC. It yields the protein CSATGGRLRTYEQYF.